This record concerns one T cell receptor (beta chain) sequence. The CDR3 runs 13 residues. Trimming stripped 0 bases from V and 7 bases from J, with 7 bases between. Per germline, CDR1 MNHEY and CDR2 SVGEGT. Authors' methods: Nucleated cell number was recorded as an estimate derived from reference gene primer amplification. Generated by immunoSEQ multiplex PCR, the TCRdb table keeps only in-frame clones and is missing some. For V, J and clone size, that table is used; D and trimming come from the DNA. The sample carries roughly 200,000 clones, 88% recorded once. The data originate from a study of blood T cell repertoires in COVID-19. At the level of the study: The origin of the acute and convalescent COVID-19 samples was the United States, Italy and Spain. The cDNA or gDNA used as material had been derived from T cells, B-cell-depleted T cells, or PBMCs.

Enrolled during active infection, Seattle patients were then followed longitudinally. The chain combines TRBV6-2 or TRBV6-3 with TRBJ2-1; D may be TRBD2 (5 bases). Input material: peripheral blood. This sequence was found in a man aged 45-60 years with COVID-19, enrolled during active disease. CDR3 nucleotides: TGTGCCAGCAGTTACTCGAGGGAAAATGAGCAGTTCTTC. It translates to CASSYSRENEQFF.